One sample yielded the 9 T cell receptor beta chains listed below, sequenced in a study of vaccination and CD4 T cells after COVID-19. These receptors have no known antigen. With the Oncomine TCR Beta short-read assay, DNA from cultured CD4+ T cells was sequenced. Each CDR3 protein is one row after TCRdb ran MiXCR on the PCR reads. The sample contains about 4,500 distinct CDR3 sequences, around a fifth of which appear only once. Indicated treatment: roughly ten-day PBMC culture with coronavirus spike peptide pools or control peptides (ViraFEST assay). The specimen comprised CD4+ T cells from blood, cultured in vitro, sampled after SARS-CoV-2 vaccination. The source of these receptors is a human donor who had recovered from COVID-19.

This clonotype appeared a single time. The chain links TRBV19 to TRBJ1-5; the D gene is possibly TRBD1 (6 bases). The CDR3 runs 19 residues. Germline lookup yields CDR1 LNHDA and CDR2 SQIVND (reference sequence). The V and J ends lost 1 base and 2 bases respectively, with 21 bases between them. CDR3 sequence: CASSIGMWGAREGNQPQHF. The CDR3 nucleotides are TGTGCCAGTAGTATAGGGATGTGGGGGGCGAGGGAAGGCAATCAGCCCCAGCATTTT.

This rearrangement joins TRBV29-1 to TRBJ1-5, with D hard to call. Germline values: CDR1 SQVTM, CDR2 ANQGSEA. V gave up 8 bases and J gave up 4 bases, with 15 bases separating them. The CDR3 contains 13 residues. The CDR3 DNA is TGCAGCTCCGGGGAGGGAGGGAATCAGCCCCAGCATTTT. This gives the protein CSSGEGGNQPQHF.

The chain uses TRBV5-1 and TRBJ2-1; D might be TRBD1 or TRBD2, each matching 5 bases. Germline assignment: CDR1 SGHRS and CDR2 YFSETQ. The CDR3 is 14 amino acids. The V end lost 2 bases, the J end lost 3 bases, and 9 bases lay between the germline ends. As DNA, the CDR3 is TGCGCCAGCAGCTTCGAGGGGTTCTACAATGAGCAGTTCTTC. This codes for CASSFEGFYNEQFF.

This clonotype was counted once. A much larger clone differs from this one at a single base, so this may be a read error. The chain is built from TRBV7-9 and TRBJ1-1; 8 bases fit TRBD1. CDR1 SEHNR and CDR2 FQNEAQ come from the germline V gene (reference sequence). The CDR3 is 15 residues long. The CDR3 loop reads CASSPRQGLNTEALF. CDR3 nucleotides: TGTGCCAGCAGCCCAAGACAGGGGCTGAACACTGAAGCTCTCTTT. The full variable domain, rest sourced from reference TRBV7-9 and TRBJ1-1, is DTGVSQNPRHKITKRGQNVTFRCDPISEHNRLYWYRQTLGQGPEFLTYFQNEAQLEKSRLLSDRFSAERPKGSFSTLEIQRTEQGDSAMYLCASSPRQGLNTEALFGQGTRLTVV.

Only a few counts were recorded for this clonotype. The chain links TRBV24-1 to TRBJ2-3; no clear D gene. Germline assignment: CDR1 KGHDR and CDR2 SFDVKD. V lost 3 bases and J 6 bases, leaving 12 bases between the germline ends. The length of the CDR3 is 14 residues. In nucleotides, the CDR3 is TGTGCCACCAGTGATCGGACGGCCTGGGATACGCAGTATTTT. Translating it yields CATSDRTAWDTQYF.

By share, this clonotype counts as medium-sized (0.01 to 0.1%). The chain combines TRBV7-2 with TRBJ2-7; 8 nucleotides match TRBD1. This CDR3 comprises 14 residues. Unmatched junction bases numbered 3, after V lost 5 bases and J lost 0 bases. CDR1 SGHTA and CDR2 FQGNSA come from the germline V gene. The CDR3 sequence: CASSGTGSSYEQYF. The CDR3 nucleotides are TGTGCCAGCAGCGGGACAGGAAGCTCCTACGAGCAGTACTTC.

This clonotype was seen at least ten times. The chain is built from TRBV7-3 and TRBJ1-2; D gene uncertain. The V gene's germline CDR1 is SGHTA and CDR2 FQGTGA. V dropped 5 bases and J dropped 2 bases, with 9 bases sitting between them. CDR3 size: 13 residues. This chain's CDR3 is CASSNERNYGYTF. CDR3 sequence (DNA): TGTGCCAGCAGCAATGAGAGAAACTATGGCTACACCTTC.

This clonotype has at least ten counts. This chain joins TRBV7-9 and TRBJ1-1; 9 nucleotides agree with TRBD1. This CDR3 contains 15 residues. The ends lost 6 bases at V and 8 bases at J; junction bases unmatched: 13. Germline values: CDR1 SEHNR, CDR2 FQNEAQ (reference sequence). The CDR3 loop reads CASRAAGTGKGEAFF. The CDR3 region has the DNA TGTGCCAGCAGGGCTGCCGGGACAGGGAAGGGCGAAGCTTTCTTT.

This clonotype came up a few times. The V call is TRBV21-1, the J call TRBJ2-7; the D call TRBD1 from the table was never checked on the DNA. TRBV21-1 is flagged as a pseudogene. The CDR3 loop spans 14 amino acids. The CDR3 nucleotides read TGTGCCAGCAGTACCGGGGGGTGCTCCTACGAGCAGTACTTC. The encoded protein is CASSTGGCSYEQYF.